Shown below are 4 T cell receptor beta chains from a single sample sequenced in a study of OX40 agonist ivuxolimab in advanced cancers. The library was generated by the immunoSEQ multiplex PCR assay. TCRdb's version of the immuneACCESS table is confined to in-frame rearrangements and falls short of the full clone set. An unresolved V gene accounts for under half of the shortfall where checked; the remainder is of unknown origin. The sample includes around 66,000 clones, with 75% to 90% observed a single time. The top ten hold approximately 10% of the sample. Specimen: CD4+ or CD8+ T cells sorted from blood, collected in a trial of the OX40 agonist ivuxolimab. These receptor sequences come from an adult with an advanced solid tumor such as melanoma, head and neck, liver or kidney cancer.

The genes are TRBV29-1 and TRBJ2-7; 9 nucleotides agree with TRBD1. The germline gives CDR1 SQVTM, CDR2 ANQGSEA. This CDR3 region has 12 residues. V trimming: 8 bases; J trimming: 5 bases; junction bases outside the gene matches: 7. CDR3: CSYGTGKHEQYF. Written as DNA, the CDR3 is TGCAGCTACGGGACAGGGAAACACGAGCAGTACTTC.

The chain couples TRBV28 to TRBJ2-5; D call uncertain. Judging by the DNA end, TRBJ2-7 fits better; the J call may be wrong. From germline, CDR1 is MDHEN and CDR2 SYDVKM. The CDR3 is 17 amino acids. The chain's CDR3 is CASSSPLLTLSSYEQYF. The CDR3 DNA is TGTGCCAGCAGTTCCCCCCTCTTAACTTTAAGCTCCTACGAGCAGTACTTC.

The chain is built from TRBV5-1 and TRBJ2-1; D call uncertain. In germline, CDR1 is SGHRS, CDR2 YFSETQ. Trimming shortened V by 0 bases and J by 0 bases, and 10 bases separated the two germline ends. The CDR3 extends over 16 amino acids. The CDR3 sequence is CASSLVSKLSYNEQFF. CDR3 nucleotide sequence: TGCGCCAGCAGCTTGGTTAGCAAACTCTCCTACAATGAGCAGTTCTTC.

The V gene is TRBV15, the J gene TRBJ2-2; D is perhaps TRBD2 (6 bases). Germline assignment: CDR1 LNHNV and CDR2 YYDKDF (reference sequence). The CDR3 runs to 17 residues. Trimming left V 3 bases short and J 1 base short, with 15 bases between. CDR3 coding DNA: TGTGCCACCAGCAGCCTCCGCGGTAGCGGGAACACCGGGGAGCTGTTTTTT. This encodes CATSSLRGSGNTGELFF.